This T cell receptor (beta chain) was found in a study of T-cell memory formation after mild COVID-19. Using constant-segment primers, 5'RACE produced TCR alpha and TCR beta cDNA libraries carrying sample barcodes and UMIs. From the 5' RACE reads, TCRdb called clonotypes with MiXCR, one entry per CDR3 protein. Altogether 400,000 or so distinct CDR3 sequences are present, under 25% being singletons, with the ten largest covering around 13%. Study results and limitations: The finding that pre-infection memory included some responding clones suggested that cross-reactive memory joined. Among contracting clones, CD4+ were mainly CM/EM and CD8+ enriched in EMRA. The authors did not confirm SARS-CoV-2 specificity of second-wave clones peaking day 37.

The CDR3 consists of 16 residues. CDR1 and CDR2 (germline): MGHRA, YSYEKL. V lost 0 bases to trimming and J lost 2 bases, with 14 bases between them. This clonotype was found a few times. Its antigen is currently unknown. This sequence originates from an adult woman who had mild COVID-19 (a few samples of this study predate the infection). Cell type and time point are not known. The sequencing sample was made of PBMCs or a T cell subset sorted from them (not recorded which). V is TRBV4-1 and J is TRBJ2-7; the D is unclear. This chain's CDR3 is CASSQDRAQAPYEQYF. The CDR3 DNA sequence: TGCGCCAGCAGCCAAGATCGGGCCCAAGCCCCCTACGAGCAGTACTTC.